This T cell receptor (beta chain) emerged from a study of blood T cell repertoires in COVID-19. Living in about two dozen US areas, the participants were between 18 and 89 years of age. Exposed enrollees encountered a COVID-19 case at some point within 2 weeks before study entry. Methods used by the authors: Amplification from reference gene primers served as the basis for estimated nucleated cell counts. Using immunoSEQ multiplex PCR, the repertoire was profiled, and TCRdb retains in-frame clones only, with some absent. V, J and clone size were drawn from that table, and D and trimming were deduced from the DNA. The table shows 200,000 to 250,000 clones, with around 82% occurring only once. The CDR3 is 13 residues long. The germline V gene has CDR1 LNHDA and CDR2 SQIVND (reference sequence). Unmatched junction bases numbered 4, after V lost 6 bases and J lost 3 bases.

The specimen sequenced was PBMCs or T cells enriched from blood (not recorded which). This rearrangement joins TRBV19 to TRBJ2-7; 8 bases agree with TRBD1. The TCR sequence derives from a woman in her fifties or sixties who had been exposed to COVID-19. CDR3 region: CASRGTGVYEQYF. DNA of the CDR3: TGTGCCAGTAGGGGGACAGGCGTCTACGAGCAGTACTTC. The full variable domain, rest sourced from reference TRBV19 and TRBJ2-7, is DGGITQSPKYLFRKEGQNVTLSCEQNLNHDAMYWYRQDPGQGLRLIYYSQIVNDFQKGDIAEGYSVSREKKESFPLTVTSAQKNPTAFYLCASRGTGVYEQYFGPGTRLTVT.